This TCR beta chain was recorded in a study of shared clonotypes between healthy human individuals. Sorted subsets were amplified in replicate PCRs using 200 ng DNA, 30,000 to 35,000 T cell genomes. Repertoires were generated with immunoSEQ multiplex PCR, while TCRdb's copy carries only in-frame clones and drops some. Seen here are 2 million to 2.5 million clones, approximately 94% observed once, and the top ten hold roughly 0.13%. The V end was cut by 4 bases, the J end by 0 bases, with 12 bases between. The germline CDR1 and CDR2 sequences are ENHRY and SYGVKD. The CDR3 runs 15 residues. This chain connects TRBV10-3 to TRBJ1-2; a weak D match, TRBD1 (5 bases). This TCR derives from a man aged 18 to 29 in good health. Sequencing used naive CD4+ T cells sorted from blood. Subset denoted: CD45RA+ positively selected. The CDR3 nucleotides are TGTGCCATCAGTGGCTCTACAGGAGCTAACTATGGCTACACCTTC. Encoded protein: CAISGSTGANYGYTF.